This TCR beta chain was captured in a study of T cell responses to AZD1222 COVID-19 vaccine. In the study overall: Investigators merged groups given second doses at roughly 4 or roughly 12 weeks.

As for this clone: The antigen is unknown.

Profiled with immunoSEQ multiplex PCR; TCRdb holds only in-frame clones, not every one. The sample lists more than 250,000 clones; approximately 93% were seen once. Study outcomes and limitations: Regions left unmutated in variants are reportedly the target of nearly half of spike-specific TCRs. Breadth and depth of Spike-specific TCRs rose after two AZD1222 doses. The donors showed a predominance of white British ancestry and of females, with possible underestimation of clonal diversity.

Sequenced here: peripheral blood, sampled on day 0 of AZD1222 vaccination. The sequence came from an adult in good health.

The CDR3 nucleotides are TGCGCCAGCAGCCAAGCTTGGGCCGGGACGGTGAACACCGGGGAGCTGTTTTTT. Translation gives CASSQAWAGTVNTGELFF. The chain is built from TRBV4-3 and TRBJ2-2; tentatively, D is TRBD1 or TRBD2 (5 bases each). Germline V gene lookup returns CDR1 LGHNA and CDR2 YSLEER. The CDR3 contains 18 residues. The V and J ends lost 1 base and 1 base respectively, with 16 bases between them.